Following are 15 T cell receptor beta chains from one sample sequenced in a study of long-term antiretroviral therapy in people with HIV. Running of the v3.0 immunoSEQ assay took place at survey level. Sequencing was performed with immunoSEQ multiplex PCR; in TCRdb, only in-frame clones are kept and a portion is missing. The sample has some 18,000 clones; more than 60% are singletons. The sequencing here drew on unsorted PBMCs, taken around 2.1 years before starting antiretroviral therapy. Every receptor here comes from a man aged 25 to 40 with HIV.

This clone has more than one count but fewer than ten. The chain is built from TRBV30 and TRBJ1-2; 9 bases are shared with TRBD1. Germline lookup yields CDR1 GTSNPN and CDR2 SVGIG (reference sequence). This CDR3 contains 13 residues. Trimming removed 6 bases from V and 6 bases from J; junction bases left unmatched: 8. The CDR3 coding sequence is TGTGCCTGCTCGACAGGGGGAGGGGATGGCTACACCTTC. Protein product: CACSTGGGDGYTF.

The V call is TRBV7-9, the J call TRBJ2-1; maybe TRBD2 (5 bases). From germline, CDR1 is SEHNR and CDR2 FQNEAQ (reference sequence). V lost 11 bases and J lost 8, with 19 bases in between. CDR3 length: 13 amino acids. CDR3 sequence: CALRRGSADEQFF. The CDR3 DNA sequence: TGTGCCCTCAGACGGGGAAGCGCCGATGAGCAGTTCTTC.

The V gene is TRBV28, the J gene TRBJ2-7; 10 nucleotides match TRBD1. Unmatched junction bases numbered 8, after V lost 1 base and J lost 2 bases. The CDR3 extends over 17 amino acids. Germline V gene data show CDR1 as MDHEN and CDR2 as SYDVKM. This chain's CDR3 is CASSLLGGQGDPYEQYF. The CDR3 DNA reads TGTGCCAGCAGTTTATTGGGTGGACAGGGGGATCCCTACGAGCAGTACTTC. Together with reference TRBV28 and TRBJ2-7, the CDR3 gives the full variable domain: DVKVTQSSRYLVKRTGEKVFLECVQDMDHENMFWYRQDPGLGLRLIYFSYDVKMKEKGDIPEGYSVSREKKERFSLILESASTNQTSMYLCASSLLGGQGDPYEQYFGPGTRLTVT.

CDR3 protein: CASSPLHVYEQYF. The CDR3 DNA follows: TGTGCCAGCAGCCCCCTACATGTCTACGAGCAGTACTTC. The chain couples TRBV6-1 to TRBJ2-7; no reliable D call. Germline-derived CDR1 and CDR2 are MNHNS and SASEGT. V dropped 6 bases and J dropped 3 bases, with 12 bases sitting between them. CDR3 length: 13 residues.

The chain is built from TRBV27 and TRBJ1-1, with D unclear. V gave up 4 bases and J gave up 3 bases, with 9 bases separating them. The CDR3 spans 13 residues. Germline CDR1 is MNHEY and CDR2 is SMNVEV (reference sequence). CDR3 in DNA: TGTGCCAGCAGTTCGCAATTCGACACTGAAGCTTTCTTT. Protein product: CASSSQFDTEAFF.

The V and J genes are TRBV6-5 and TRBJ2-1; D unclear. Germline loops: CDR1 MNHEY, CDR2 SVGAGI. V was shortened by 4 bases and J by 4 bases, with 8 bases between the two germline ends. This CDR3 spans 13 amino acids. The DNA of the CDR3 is TGTGCCAGCAGTTCAACAGAGTACAATGAGCAGTTCTTC. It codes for CASSSTEYNEQFF.

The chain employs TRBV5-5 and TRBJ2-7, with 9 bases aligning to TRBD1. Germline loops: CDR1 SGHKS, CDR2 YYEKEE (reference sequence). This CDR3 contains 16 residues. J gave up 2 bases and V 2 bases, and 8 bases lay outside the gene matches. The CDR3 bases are TGTGCCAGCAGCTTATCCGGGACAGGGAACCCCTACGAGCAGTACTTC. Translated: CASSLSGTGNPYEQYF. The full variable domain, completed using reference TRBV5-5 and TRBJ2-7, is DAGVTQSPTHLIKTRGQQVTLRCSPISGHKSVSWYQQVLGQGPQFIFQYYEKEERGRGNFPDRFSARQFPNYSSELNVNALLLGDSALYLCASSLSGTGNPYEQYFGPGTRLTVT.

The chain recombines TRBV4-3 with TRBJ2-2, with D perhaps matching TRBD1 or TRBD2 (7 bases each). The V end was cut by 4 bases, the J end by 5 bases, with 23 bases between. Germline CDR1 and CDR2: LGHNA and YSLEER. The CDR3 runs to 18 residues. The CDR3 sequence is CASSLLWSGGAETGELFF. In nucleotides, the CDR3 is TGCGCCAGCAGCCTTCTTTGGTCAGGGGGGGCGGAAACCGGGGAGCTGTTTTTT.

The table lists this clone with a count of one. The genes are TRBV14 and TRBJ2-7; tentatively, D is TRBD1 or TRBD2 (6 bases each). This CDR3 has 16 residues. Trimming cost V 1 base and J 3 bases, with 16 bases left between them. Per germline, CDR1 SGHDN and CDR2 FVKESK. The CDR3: CASSQGRGASNYEQYF. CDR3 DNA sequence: TGTGCCAGCAGCCAAGGAAGGGGGGCCAGCAACTACGAGCAGTACTTC.

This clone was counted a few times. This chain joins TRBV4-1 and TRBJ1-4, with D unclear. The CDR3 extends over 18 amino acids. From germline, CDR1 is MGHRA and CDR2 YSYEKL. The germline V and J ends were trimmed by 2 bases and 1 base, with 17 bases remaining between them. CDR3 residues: CASSQLHDPKLTNEKLFF. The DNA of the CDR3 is TGCGCCAGCAGCCAACTCCACGATCCGAAGTTAACTAATGAAAAACTGTTTTTT.

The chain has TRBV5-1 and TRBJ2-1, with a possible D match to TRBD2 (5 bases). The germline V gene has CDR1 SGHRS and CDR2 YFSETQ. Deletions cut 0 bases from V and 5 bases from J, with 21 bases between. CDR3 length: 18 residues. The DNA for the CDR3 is TGCGCCAGCAGCTTGGGAAGGATCTCGGGGTTGTCTGACAATGAGCAGTTCTTC. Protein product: CASSLGRISGLSDNEQFF.

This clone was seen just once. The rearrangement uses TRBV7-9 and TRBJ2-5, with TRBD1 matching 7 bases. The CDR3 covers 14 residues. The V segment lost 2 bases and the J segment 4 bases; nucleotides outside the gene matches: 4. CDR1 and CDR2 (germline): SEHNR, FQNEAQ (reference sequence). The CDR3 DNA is TGTGCCAGCAGCTTAAGGGGGCAGGCAGAGACCCAGTACTTC. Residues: CASSLRGQAETQYF.

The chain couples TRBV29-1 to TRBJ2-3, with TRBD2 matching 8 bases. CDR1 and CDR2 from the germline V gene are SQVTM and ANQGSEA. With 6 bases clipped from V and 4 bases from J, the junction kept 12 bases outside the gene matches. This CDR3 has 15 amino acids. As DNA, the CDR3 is TGCAGCGTCGGAGACGGGACTAGTAGGCCAGATACGCAGTATTTT. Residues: CSVGDGTSRPDTQYF.

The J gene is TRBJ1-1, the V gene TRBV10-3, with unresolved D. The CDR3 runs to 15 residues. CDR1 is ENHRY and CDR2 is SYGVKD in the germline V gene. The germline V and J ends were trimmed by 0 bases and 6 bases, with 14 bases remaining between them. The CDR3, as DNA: TGTGCCATCAGTGAGTCGAGGCAGCAAGTGGCTGAAGCTTTCTTT. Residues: CAISESRQQVAEAFF.

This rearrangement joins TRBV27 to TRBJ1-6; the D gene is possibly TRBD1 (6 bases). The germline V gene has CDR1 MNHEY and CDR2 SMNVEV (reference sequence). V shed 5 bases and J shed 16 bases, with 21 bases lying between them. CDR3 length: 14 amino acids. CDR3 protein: CASSPSPQGTGLHF. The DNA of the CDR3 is TGTGCCAGCAGTCCCTCCCCCCAGGGGACCGGACTCCACTTT.